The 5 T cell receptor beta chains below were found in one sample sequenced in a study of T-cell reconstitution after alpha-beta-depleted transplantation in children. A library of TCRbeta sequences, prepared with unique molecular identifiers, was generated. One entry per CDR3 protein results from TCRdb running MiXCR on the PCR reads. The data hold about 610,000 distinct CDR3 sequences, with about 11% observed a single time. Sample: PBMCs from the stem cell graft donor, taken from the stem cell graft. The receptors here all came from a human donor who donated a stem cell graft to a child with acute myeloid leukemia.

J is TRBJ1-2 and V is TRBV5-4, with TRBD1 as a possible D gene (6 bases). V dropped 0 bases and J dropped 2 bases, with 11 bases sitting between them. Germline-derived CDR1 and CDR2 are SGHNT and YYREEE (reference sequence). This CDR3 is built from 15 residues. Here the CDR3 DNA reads TGTGCCAGCAGCTTGGACGGCCAGGGGAACTATGGCTACACCTTC. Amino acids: CASSLDGQGNYGYTF.

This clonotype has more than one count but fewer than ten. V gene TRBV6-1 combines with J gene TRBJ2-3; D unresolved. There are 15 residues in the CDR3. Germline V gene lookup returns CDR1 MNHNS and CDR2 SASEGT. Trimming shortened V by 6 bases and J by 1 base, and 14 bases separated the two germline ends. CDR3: CASSHGPYRTDTQYF. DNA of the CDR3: TGTGCCAGCAGCCACGGACCCTACCGCACAGATACGCAGTATTTT.

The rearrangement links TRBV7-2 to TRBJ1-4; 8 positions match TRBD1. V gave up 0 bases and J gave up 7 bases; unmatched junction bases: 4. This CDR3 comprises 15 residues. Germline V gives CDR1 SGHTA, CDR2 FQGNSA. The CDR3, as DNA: TGTGCCAGCAGCTTAGCCAGGGGGCAGGGTGAAAAACTGTTTTTT. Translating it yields CASSLARGQGEKLFF.

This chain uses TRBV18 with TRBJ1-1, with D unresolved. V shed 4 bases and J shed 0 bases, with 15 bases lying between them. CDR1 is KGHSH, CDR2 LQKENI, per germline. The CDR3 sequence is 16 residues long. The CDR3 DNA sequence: TGTGCCAGCTCACGACTAGATTCCCTCATGAACACTGAAGCTTTCTTT. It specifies CASSRLDSLMNTEAFF.

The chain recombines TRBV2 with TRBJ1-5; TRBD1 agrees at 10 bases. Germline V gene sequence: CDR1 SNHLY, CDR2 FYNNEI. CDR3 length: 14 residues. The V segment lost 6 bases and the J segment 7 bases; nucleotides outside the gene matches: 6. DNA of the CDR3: TGTGCCAGCAGGGGGACAGGGGAACGGCAGCCCCAGCATTTT. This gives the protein CASRGTGERQPQHF.